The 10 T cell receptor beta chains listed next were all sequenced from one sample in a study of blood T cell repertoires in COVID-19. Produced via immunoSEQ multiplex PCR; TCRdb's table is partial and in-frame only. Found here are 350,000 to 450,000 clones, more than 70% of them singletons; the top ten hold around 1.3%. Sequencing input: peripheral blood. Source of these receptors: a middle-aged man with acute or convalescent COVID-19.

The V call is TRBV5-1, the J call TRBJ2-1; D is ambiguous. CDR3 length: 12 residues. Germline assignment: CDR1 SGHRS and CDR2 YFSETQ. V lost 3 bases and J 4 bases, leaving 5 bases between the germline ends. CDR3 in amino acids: CASSYEYNEQFF. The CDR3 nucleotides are TGCGCCAGCAGCTACGAGTACAATGAGCAGTTCTTC. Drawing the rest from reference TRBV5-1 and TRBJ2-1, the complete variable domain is KAGVTQTPRYLIKTRGQQVTLSCSPISGHRSVSWYQQTPGQGLQFLFEYFSETQRNKGNFPGRFSGRQFSNSRSEMNVSTLELGDSALYLCASSYEYNEQFFGPGTRLTVL.

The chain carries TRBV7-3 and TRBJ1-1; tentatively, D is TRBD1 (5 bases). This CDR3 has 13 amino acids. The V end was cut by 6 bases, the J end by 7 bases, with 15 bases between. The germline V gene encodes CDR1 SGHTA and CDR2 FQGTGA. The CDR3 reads CASSLSREDEAFF. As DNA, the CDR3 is TGTGCCAGCAGTTTATCCAGGGAGGATGAAGCTTTCTTT.

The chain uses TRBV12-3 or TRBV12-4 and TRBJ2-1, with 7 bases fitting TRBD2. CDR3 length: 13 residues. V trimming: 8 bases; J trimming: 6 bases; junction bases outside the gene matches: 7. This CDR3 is CASYPPGGNEQFF. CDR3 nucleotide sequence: TGTGCCAGCTATCCGCCGGGGGGCAATGAGCAGTTCTTC.

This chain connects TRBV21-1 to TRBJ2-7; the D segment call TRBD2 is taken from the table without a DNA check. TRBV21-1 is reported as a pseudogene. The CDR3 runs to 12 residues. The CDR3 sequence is CASSKWTAEQYF. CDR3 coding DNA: TGTGCCAGCAGCAAGTGGACTGCCGAGCAGTACTTC.

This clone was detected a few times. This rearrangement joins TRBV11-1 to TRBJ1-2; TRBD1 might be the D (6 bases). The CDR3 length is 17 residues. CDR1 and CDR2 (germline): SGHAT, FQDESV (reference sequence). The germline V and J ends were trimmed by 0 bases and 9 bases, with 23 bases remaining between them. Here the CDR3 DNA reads TGTGCCAGCAGCTTAGCCCCCGGCGGGGGCCAAACCTGGAGCTACACCTTC. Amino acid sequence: CASSLAPGGGQTWSYTF.

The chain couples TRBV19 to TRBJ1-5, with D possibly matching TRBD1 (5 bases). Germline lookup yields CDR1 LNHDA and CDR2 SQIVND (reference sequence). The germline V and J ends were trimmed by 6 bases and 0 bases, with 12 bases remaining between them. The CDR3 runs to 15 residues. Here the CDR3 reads CASRKGEYSNQPQHF. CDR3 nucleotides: TGTGCCAGTAGGAAAGGGGAATATAGCAATCAGCCCCAGCATTTT.

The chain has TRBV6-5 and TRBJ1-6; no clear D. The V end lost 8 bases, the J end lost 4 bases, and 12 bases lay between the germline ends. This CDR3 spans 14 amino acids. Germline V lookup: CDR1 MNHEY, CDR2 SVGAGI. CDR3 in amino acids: CASGDGQYNSPLHF. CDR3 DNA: TGTGCCAGCGGAGACGGCCAGTATAATTCACCCCTCCACTTT.

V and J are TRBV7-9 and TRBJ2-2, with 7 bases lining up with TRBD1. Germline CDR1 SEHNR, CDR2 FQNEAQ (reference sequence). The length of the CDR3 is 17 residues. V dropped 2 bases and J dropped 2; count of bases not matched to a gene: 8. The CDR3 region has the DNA TGTGCCAGCAGCTTATTAGTAGGGACAGAAAACACCGGGGAGCTGTTTTTT. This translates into CASSLLVGTENTGELFF.

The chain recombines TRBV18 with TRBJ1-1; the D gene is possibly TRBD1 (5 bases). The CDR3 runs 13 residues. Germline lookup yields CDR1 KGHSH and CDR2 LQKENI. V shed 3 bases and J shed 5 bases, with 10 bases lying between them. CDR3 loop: CASSPEQVTEAFF. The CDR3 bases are TGTGCCAGCTCACCTGAACAGGTTACTGAAGCTTTCTTT.

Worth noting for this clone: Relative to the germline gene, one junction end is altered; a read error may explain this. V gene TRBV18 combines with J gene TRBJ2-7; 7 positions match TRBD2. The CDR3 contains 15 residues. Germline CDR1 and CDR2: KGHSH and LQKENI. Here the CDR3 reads CASSPGGGRTYEQHF. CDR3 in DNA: TGTGCCAGCTCACCGGGGGGGGGACGGACCTACGAGCAGCACTTC.